This TCR beta chain derives from a study of cytomegalovirus exposure and HLA in healthy donors. Primers included in the PCR were 60 Vbeta and 13 Jbeta primers. Using immunoSEQ multiplex PCR, the repertoire was profiled, and TCRdb retains in-frame clones only, with some absent. The sample lists some 150,000 clones; approximately 79% were seen once. With V trimmed by 2 bases and J by 6 bases, 10 bases remained unmatched. Germline V gene data show CDR1 as ENHRY and CDR2 as SYGVKD. This CDR3 has 16 residues. This chain uses TRBV10-3 with TRBJ2-7; 10 bases map to TRBD1. The receptor was derived from a man aged 60 to 75 in good health and CMV-seronegative. Input material: PBMCs. This CDR3 reads CAISEAAGQGRREQYF. The CDR3 region has the DNA TGTGCCATCAGTGAGGCGGCGGGACAGGGGAGGCGCGAGCAGTACTTC.